This T cell receptor beta chain was captured in a study of T cells in Graves' hyperthyroidism and ophthalmopathy. Study summary: Prior to any treatment, at the point of initial diagnosis, peripheral blood was collected.

The V gene end was trimmed by 4 bases and the J gene end by 6 bases; junction bases not matched to a gene: 5. This CDR3 region has 14 residues. The germline CDR1 and CDR2 sequences are DFQATT and SNEGSKA (reference sequence). Amplification of TCR beta CDR3 regions used RNA as the template. HTBI primers drove first-round RT-PCR of the TCR CDR3. TCRdb recomputed calls from the multiplex PCR reads with MiXCR, one row per CDR3 protein. Of under 400,000 distinct CDR3 sequences in the sample, about 21% were seen once. Pregnant or lactating patients were excluded, as were those with uncontrolled infection or other autoimmune disease. Diagnoses were established using clinical symptoms, serum thyroxine and TRAb, thyroid ultrasound and orbital computed tomography. Source material for PBMCs was about 10 ml fresh peripheral blood.

The rearrangement uses TRBV20-1 and TRBJ1-5, with 11 bases matching TRBD1. What was sequenced was blood. This clonotype was obtained from a woman aged 50 to 60 with Graves' hyperthyroidism. The CDR3 sequence: CSATGQGAAQPQHF. CDR3 DNA sequence: TGCAGTGCTACTGGACAGGGGGCGGCTCAGCCCCAGCATTTT.